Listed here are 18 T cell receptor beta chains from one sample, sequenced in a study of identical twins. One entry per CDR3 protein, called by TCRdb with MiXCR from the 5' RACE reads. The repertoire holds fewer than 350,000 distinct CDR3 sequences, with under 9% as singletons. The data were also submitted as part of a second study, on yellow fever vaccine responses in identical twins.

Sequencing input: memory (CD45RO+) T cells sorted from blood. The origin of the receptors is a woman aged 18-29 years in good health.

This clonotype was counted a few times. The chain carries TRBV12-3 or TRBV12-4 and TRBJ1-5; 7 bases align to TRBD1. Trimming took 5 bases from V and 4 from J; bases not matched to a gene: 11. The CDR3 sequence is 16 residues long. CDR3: CASSPQTGSRNQPQHF. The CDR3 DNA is TGTGCCAGCAGTCCGCAGACAGGGTCTCGGAATCAGCCCCAGCATTTT.

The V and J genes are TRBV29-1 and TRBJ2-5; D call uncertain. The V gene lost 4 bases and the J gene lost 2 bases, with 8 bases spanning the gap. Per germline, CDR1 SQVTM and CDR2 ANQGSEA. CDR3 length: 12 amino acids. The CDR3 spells CSVGRLQETQYF. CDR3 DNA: TGCAGCGTTGGCCGTCTGCAAGAGACCCAGTACTTC.

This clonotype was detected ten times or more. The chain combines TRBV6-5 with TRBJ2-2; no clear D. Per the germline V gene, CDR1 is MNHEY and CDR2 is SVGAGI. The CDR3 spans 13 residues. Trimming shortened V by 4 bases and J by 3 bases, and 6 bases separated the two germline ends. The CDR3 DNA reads TGTGCCAGCAGTTCCCGGTACACCGGGGAGCTGTTTTTT. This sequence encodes CASSSRYTGELFF.

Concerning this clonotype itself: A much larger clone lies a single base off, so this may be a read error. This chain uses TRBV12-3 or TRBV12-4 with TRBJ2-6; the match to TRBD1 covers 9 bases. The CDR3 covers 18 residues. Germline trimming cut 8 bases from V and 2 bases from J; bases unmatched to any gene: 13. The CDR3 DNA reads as TGTGCCAGCTGTCAGCGGGGACAGGGTTTAGCTGGGGCCAACGTCCTGACTTTC. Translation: CASCQRGQGLAGANVLTF.

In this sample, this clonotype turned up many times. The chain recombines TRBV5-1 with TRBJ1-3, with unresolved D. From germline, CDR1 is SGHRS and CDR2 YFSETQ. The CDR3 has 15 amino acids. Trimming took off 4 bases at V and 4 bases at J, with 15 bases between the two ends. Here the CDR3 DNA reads TGCGCCAGCAGCATGGACCCAGACGGGGGAAACACCATATATTTT. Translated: CASSMDPDGGNTIYF.

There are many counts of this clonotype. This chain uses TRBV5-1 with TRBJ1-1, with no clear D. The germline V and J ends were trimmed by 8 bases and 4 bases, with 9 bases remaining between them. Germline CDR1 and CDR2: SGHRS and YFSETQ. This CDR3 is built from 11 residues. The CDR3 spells CASRLATEAFF. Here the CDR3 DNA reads TGCGCCAGTCGTCTAGCCACTGAAGCTTTCTTT.

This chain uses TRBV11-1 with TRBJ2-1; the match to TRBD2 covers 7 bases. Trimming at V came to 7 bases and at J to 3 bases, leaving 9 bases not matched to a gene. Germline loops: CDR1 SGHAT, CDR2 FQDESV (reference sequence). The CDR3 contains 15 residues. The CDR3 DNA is TGTGCCAGCACCCCCGCCGGACTAGGCTACAATGAGCAGTTCTTC. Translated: CASTPAGLGYNEQFF.

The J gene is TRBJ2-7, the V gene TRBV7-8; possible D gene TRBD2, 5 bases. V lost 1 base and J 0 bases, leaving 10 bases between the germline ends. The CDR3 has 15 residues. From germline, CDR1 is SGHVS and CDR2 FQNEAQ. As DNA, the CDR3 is TGTGCCAGCAGCTTAGAGGGTCGGGACTCCTACGAGCAGTACTTC. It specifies CASSLEGRDSYEQYF.

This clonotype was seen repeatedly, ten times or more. CDR3 nucleotides: TGTGCCAGCAGCTTCTGGGGGACTAGCCGCACAGATACGCAGTATTTT. Its translation: CASSFWGTSRTDTQYF. J is TRBJ2-3 and V is TRBV5-6, with 9 bases lining up with TRBD2. This CDR3 is built from 16 residues. CDR1 is SGHDT, CDR2 YYEEEE, per germline. J gave up 1 base and V 2 bases, and 5 bases lay outside the gene matches. The variable domain in full, completed from reference TRBV5-6 and TRBJ2-3, reads DAGVTQSPTHLIKTRGQQVTLRCSPKSGHDTVSWYQQALGQGPQFIFQYYEEEERQRGNFPDRFSGHQFPNYSSELNVNALLLGDSALYLCASSFWGTSRTDTQYFGPGTRLTVL.

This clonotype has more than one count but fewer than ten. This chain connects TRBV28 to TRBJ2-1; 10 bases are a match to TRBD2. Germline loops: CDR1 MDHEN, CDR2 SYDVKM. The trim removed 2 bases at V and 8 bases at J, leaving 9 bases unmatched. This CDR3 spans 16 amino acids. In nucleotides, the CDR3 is TGTGCCAGCAGTTTACTAGCGGGAGCAGATGTATATGAGCAGTTCTTC. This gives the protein CASSLLAGADVYEQFF.

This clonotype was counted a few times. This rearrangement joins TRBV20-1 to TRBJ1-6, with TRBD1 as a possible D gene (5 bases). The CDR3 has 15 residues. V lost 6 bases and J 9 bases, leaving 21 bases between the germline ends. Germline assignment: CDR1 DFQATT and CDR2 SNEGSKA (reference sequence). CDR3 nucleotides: TGCAGTGCCGTAGCTCTACCACAGGAAAGTTCACCCCTCCACTTT. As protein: CSAVALPQESSPLHF.

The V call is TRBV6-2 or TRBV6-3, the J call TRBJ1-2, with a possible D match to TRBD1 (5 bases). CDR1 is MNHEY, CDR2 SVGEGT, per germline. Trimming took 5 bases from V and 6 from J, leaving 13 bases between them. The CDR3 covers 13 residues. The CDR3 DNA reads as TGTGCCAGCAGTCGACTCAGGGAAAATGGCTACACCTTC. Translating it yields CASSRLRENGYTF.

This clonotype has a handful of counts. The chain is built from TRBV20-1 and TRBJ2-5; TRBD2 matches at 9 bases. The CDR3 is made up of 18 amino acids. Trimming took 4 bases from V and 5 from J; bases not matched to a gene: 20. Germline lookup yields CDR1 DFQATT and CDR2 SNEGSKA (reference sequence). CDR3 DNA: TGCAGTGCTACCCCGGCGGGCTTTACTGCGGGAGGGTTGGAGACCCAGTACTTC. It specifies CSATPAGFTAGGLETQYF.

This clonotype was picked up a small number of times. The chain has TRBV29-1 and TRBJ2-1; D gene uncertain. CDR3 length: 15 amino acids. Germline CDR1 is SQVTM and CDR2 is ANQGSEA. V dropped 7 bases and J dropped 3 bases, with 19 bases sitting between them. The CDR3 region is CSAMGREPSYNEQFF. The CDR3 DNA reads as TGCAGCGCTATGGGCCGTGAGCCGAGCTACAATGAGCAGTTCTTC.

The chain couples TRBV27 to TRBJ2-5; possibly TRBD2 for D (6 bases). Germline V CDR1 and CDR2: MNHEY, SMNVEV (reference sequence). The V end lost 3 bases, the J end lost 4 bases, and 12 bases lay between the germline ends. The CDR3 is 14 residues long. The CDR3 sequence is CASSFGRRGETQYF. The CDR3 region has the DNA TGTGCCAGCAGTTTTGGACGGCGGGGAGAGACCCAGTACTTC.

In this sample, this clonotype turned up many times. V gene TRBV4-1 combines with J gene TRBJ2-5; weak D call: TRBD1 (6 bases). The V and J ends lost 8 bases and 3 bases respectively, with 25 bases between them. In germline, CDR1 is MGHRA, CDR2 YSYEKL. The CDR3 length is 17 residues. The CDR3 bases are TGCGCCAGCGACAACGCCGCGACCGGGACAAAGAAAGAGACCCAGTACTTC. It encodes CASDNAATGTKKETQYF.

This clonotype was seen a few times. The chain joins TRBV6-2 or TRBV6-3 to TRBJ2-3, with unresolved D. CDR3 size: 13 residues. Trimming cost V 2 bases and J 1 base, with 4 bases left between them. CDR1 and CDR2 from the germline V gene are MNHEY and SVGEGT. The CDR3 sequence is CASSYARTDTQYF. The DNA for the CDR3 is TGTGCCAGCAGTTACGCGCGCACAGATACGCAGTATTTT.

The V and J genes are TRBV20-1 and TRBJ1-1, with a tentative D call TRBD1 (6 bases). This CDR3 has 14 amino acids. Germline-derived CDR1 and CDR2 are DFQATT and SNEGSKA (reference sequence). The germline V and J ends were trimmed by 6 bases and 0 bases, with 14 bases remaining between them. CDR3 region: CSACQGQMNTEAFF. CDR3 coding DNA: TGCAGTGCCTGTCAGGGACAAATGAACACTGAAGCTTTCTTT.